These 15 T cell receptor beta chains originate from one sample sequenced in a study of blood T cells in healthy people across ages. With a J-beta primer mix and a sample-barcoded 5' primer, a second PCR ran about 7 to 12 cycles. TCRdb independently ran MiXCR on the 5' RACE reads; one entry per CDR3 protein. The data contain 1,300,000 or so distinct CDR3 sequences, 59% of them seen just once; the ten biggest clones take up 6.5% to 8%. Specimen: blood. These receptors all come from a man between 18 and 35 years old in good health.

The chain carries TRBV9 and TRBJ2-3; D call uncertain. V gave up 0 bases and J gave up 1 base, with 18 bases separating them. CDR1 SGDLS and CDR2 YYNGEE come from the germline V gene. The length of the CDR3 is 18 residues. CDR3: CASSVAGEMTGGTDTQYF. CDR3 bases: TGTGCCAGCAGCGTAGCTGGGGAAATGACCGGTGGCACAGATACGCAGTATTTT. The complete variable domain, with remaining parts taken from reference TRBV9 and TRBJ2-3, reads DSGVTQTPKHLITATGQRVTLRCSPRSGDLSVYWYQQSLDQGLQFLIQYYNGEERAKGNILERFSAQQFPDLHSELNLSSLELGDSALYFCASSVAGEMTGGTDTQYFGPGTRLTVL.

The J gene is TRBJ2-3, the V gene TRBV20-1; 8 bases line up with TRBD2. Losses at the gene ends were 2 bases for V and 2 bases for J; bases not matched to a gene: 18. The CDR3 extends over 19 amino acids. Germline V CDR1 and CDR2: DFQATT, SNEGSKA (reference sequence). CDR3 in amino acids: CSARSRGFLVAGNTDTQYF. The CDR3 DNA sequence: TGCAGTGCTAGATCCCGCGGCTTTTTGGTAGCGGGGAACACAGATACGCAGTATTTT.

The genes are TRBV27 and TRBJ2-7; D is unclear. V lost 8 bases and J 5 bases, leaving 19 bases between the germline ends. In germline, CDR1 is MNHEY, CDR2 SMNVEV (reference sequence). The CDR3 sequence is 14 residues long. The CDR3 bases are TGTGCCAGCCGAACCCGTAGGGCTGGCGACGAGCAGTACTTC. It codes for CASRTRRAGDEQYF.

CDR3: CASSESRSGYGYTF. The CDR3 DNA follows: TGTGCCAGCAGCGAGAGCAGGAGTGGCTATGGCTACACCTTC. The V and J genes are TRBV7-9 and TRBJ1-2; no reliable D call. Germline V gene sequence: CDR1 SEHNR, CDR2 FQNEAQ (reference sequence). The CDR3 is made up of 14 amino acids. V was cut by 5 bases and J by 4 bases, with 14 bases left in between.

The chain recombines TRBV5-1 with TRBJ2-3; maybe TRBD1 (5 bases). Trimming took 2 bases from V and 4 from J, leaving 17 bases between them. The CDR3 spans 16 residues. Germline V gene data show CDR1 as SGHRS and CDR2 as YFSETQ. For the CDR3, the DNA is TGCGCCAGCAGCTTCCCTCAGGGTGAGAAAGCAGATACGCAGTATTTT. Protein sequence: CASSFPQGEKADTQYF.

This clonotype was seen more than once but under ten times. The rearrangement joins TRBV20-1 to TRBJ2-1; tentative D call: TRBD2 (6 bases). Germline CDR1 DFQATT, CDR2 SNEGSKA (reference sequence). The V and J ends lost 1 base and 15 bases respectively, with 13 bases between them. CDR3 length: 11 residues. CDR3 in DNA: TGCAGTGCTAGAGTCTGGGGGGACTCGTTCTTC. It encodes CSARVWGDSFF.

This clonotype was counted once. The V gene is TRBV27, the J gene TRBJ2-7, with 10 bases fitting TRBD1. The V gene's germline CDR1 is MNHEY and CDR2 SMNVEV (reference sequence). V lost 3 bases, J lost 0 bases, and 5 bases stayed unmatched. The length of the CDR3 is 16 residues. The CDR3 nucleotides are TGTGCCAGCAGTTTCATCTGGGACAGGGGCTCCTACGAGCAGTACTTC. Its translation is CASSFIWDRGSYEQYF.

CDR3 sequence (DNA): TGTGCCAGCAGCGACGCGACTACGCCGAGGGGCGAGCAGTACTTC. Translated, it gives CASSDATTPRGEQYF. The chain couples TRBV28 to TRBJ2-7, with D perhaps assigned TRBD1 or TRBD2 (5 bases each). CDR1 is MDHEN and CDR2 is SYDVKM in the germline V gene. The V gene lost 6 bases and the J gene lost 6 bases, with 21 bases spanning the gap. The CDR3 totals 15 residues.

This chain's CDR3 is CASSNITTGGIYGYTF. CDR3 DNA: TGTGCCAGCAGCAATATTACGACAGGGGGCATTTATGGCTACACCTTC. The chain combines TRBV7-2 with TRBJ1-2, with 10 bases aligning to TRBD1. From germline, CDR1 is SGHTA and CDR2 FQGNSA. CDR3 length: 16 residues. J gave up 5 bases and V 5 bases, and 11 bases lay outside the gene matches.

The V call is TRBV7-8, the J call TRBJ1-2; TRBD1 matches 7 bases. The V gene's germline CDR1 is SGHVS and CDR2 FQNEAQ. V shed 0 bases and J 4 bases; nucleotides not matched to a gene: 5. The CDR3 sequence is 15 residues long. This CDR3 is CASSLAQTGLYGYTF. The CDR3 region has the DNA TGTGCCAGCAGCTTAGCACAGACAGGGCTCTATGGCTACACCTTC.

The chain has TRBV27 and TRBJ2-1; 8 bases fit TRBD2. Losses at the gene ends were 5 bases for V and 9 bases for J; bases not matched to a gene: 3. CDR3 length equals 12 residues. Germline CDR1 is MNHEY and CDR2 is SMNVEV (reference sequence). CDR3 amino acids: CASSPLAGEQFF. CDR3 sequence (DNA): TGTGCCAGCAGTCCCCTAGCGGGTGAGCAGTTCTTC.

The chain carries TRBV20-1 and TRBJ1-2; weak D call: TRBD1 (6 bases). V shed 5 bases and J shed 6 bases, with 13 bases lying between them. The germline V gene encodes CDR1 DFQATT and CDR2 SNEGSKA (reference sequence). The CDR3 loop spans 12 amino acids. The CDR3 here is CSASGQIHGYTF. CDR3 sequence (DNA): TGCAGTGCTTCAGGACAGATACATGGCTACACCTTC.

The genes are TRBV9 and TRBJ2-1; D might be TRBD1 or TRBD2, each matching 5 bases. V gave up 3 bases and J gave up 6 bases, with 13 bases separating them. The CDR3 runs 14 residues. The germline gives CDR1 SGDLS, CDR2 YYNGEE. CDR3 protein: CASSGRDGPNEQFF. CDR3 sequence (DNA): TGTGCCAGCAGCGGCCGGGACGGTCCCAATGAGCAGTTCTTC.

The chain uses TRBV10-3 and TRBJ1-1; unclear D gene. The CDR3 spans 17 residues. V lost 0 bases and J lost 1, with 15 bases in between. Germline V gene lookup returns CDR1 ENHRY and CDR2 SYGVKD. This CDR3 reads CAISESVIRQTNTEAFF. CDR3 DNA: TGTGCCATCAGTGAGTCGGTCATAAGGCAGACGAACACTGAAGCTTTCTTT.

The CDR3, as DNA: TGTGCCAGCAGCCCAGGGGAGGCTGGCCACAATGAGCAGTTCTTC. Translating it yields CASSPGEAGHNEQFF. V and J are TRBV6-2 or TRBV6-3 and TRBJ2-1; D tentatively fits TRBD1 or TRBD2 (6 bases each). Germline CDR1 MNHEY, CDR2 SVGEGT. V gave up 6 bases and J gave up 5 bases, with 17 bases separating them. The CDR3 runs to 15 residues.